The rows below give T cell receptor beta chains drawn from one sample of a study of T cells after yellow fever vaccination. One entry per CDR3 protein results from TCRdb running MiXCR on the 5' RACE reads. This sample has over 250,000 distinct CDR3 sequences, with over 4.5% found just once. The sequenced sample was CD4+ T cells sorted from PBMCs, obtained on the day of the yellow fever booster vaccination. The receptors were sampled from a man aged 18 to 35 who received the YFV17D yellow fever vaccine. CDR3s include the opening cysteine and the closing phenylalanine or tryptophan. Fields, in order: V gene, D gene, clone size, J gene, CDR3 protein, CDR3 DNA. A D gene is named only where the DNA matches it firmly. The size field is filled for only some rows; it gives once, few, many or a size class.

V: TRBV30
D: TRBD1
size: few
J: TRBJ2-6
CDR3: CAWSRDRSSSGANVLTF
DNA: TGTGCCTGGAGCCGGGACAGGAGTAGCTCTGGGGCCAACGTCCTGACTTTC

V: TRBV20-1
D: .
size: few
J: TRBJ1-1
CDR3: CSARRQLNTEAFF
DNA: TGCAGTGCTAGAAGACAGTTGAACACTGAAGCTTTCTTT

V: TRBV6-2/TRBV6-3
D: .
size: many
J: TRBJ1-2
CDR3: CASSNGPNYGYTF
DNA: TGTGCCAGTAGTAACGGACCGAACTATGGCTACACCTTC

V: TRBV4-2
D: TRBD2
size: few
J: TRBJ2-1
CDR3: CASSQEGASGDEQFF
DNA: TGTGCCAGCAGCCAAGAAGGGGCTAGCGGGGATGAGCAGTTCTTC

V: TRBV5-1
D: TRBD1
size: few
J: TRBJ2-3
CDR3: CASSLVPGGLTDTQYF
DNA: TGCGCCAGCAGCTTGGTTCCAGGGGGCTTAACAGATACGCAGTATTTT

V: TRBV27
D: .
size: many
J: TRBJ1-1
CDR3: CASSLFGSDTEAFF
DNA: TGTGCCAGCAGTTTATTTGGCAGCGACACTGAAGCTTTCTTT

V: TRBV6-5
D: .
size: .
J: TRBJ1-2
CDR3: CASRGRIYGYTF
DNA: TGTGCCAGCAGAGGACGGATCTATGGCTACACCTTC

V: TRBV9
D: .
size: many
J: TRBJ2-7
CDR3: CASSGLLYEQYF
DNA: TGTGCCAGCAGCGGCCTCCTTTACGAGCAGTACTTC

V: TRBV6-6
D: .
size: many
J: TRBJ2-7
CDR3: CASSYPGSEQYF
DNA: TGTGCCAGCAGTTACCCTGGGAGCGAGCAGTACTTC

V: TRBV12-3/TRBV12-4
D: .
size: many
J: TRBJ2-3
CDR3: CASSGAPRVSTDTQYF
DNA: TGTGCCAGCAGTGGGGCCCCCCGGGTGAGCACAGATACGCAGTATTTT

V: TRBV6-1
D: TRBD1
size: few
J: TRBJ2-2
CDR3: CASSEATGGKAGELFF
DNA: TGTGCCAGCAGTGAAGCAACAGGGGGCAAAGCCGGGGAGCTGTTTTTT

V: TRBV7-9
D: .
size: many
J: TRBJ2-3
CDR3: CASSPAGASDTQYF
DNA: TGTGCCAGCAGCCCGGCGGGGGCCTCAGATACGCAGTATTTT

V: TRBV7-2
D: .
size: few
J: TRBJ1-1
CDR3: CASSFGGKRAMNTEAFF
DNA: TGTGCCAGCAGCTTTGGGGGTAAGCGGGCGATGAACACTGAAGCTTTCTTT

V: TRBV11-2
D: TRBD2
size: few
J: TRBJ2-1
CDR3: CASSLGLLLAGGLGTTYNEQFF
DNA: TGTGCCAGCAGCTTAGGGCTTCTCCTAGCGGGGGGGTTGGGCACTACCTACAATGAGCAGTTCTTC

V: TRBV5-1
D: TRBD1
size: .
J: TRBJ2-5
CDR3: CASSLEGTVQTQYF
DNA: TGCGCCAGCAGCTTGGAGGGGACAGTTCAGACCCAGTACTTC

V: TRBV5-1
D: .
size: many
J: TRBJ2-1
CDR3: CASSLAMASTYNEQFF
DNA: TGCGCCAGCAGCTTGGCCATGGCTAGCACATACAATGAGCAGTTCTTC

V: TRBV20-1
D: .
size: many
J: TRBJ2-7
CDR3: CSVPWGTAEQYF
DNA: TGCAGTGTTCCTTGGGGGACGGCCGAGCAGTACTTC

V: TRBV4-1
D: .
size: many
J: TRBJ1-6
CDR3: CASSPIGRGTNSPLHF
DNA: TGCGCCAGCAGCCCGATCGGTCGGGGAACTAATTCACCCCTCCACTTT

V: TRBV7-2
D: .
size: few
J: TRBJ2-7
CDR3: CASSVGSGAREQYF
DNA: TGTGCCAGCAGCGTAGGTAGTGGGGCGCGGGAGCAGTACTTC

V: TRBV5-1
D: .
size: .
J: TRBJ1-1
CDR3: CPPPGLNTEAFF
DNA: TGCCCTCCGCCGGGATTGAACACTGAAGCTTTCTTT

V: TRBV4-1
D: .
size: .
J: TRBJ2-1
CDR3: CASSPLGGAKNEQFF
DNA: TGCGCCAGCAGCCCTTTAGGGGGGGCGAAGAATGAGCAGTTCTTC

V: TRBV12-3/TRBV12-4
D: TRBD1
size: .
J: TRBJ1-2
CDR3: CASSRGQPYGYTF
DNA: TGTGCCAGCAGTAGGGGACAGCCCTATGGCTACACCTTC

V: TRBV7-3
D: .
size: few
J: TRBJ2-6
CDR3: CASSLTSTGSGANVLTF
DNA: TGTGCCAGCAGCTTAACGTCGACAGGCTCTGGGGCCAACGTCCTGACTTTC

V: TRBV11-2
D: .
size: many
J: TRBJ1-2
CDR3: CASSLTAGANYGYTF
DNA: TGTGCCAGCAGCCTGACAGCGGGGGCGAACTATGGCTACACCTTC

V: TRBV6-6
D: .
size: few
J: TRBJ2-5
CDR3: CASSSIQETQYF
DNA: TGTGCCAGCAGTAGTATTCAAGAGACCCAGTACTTC

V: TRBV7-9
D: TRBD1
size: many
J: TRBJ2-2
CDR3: CASSLTGQGTGELFF
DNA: TGTGCCAGCAGCTTGACAGGGCAGGGCACCGGGGAGCTGTTTTTT

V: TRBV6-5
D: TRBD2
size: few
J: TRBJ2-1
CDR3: CASSYSAGDNEQFF
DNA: TGTGCCAGCAGTTACTCAGCGGGGGACAATGAGCAGTTCTTC

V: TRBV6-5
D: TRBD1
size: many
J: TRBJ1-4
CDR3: CADRSQGAYEKLFF
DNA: TGTGCCGACCGATCACAGGGGGCCTATGAAAAACTGTTTTTT

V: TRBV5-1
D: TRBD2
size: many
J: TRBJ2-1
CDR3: CASSALAGGGNEQFF
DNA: TGCGCCAGCAGCGCCCTAGCGGGGGGGGGCAATGAGCAGTTCTTC

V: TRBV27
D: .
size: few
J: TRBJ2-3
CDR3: CASSLLPGKVGPDTQYF
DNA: TGTGCCAGCAGTTTACTTCCCGGAAAGGTAGGGCCGGATACGCAGTATTTT

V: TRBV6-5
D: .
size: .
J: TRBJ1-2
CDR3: CASSHPQGYGYTF
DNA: TGTGCCAGCAGCCACCCCCAGGGCTATGGCTACACCTTC

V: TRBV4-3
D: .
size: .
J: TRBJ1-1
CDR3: CASSQVPPGERAEAFF
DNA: TGCGCCAGCAGCCAAGTCCCTCCGGGGGAGCGGGCTGAAGCTTTCTTT

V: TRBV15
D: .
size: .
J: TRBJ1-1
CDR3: CATSRFDGEAFF
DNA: TGTGCCACCAGCAGATTCGACGGTGAAGCTTTCTTT

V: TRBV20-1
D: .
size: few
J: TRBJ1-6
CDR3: CSARAFAGDGSPLHF
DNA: TGCAGTGCTAGAGCTTTTGCGGGGGACGGTTCACCCCTCCACTTT

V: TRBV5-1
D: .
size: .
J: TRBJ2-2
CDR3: CASSHDSPNTGELFF
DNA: TGCGCCAGCAGCCATGACAGCCCGAACACCGGGGAGCTGTTTTTT

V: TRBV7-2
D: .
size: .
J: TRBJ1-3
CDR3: CASSFYGAGAGNTIYF
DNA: TGTGCCAGCAGCTTTTATGGGGCAGGGGCTGGAAACACCATATATTTT

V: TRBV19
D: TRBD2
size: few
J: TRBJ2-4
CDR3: CASSTERGDIQYF
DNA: TGTGCCAGTAGTACTGAACGGGGGGACATTCAGTACTTC

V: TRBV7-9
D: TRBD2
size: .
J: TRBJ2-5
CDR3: CASSSTWGTSGRETQYF
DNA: TGTGCCAGCAGCTCAACCTGGGGGACTAGCGGGAGGGAGACCCAGTACTTC

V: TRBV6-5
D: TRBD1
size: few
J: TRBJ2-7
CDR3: CASSWGQGTYEQYF
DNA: TGTGCCAGCAGTTGGGGACAGGGGACCTACGAGCAGTACTTC

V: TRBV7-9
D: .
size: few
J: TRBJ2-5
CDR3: CASSLPQGGGETQYF
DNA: TGTGCCAGCAGCTTACCCCAGGGTGGAGGAGAGACCCAGTACTTC

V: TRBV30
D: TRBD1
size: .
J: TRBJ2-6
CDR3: CAWSGYWGQSSGANVLTF
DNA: TGTGCCTGGAGTGGGTACTGGGGACAGAGCTCTGGGGCCAACGTCCTGACTTTC

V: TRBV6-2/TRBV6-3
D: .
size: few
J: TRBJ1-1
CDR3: CASIRGTTEAFF
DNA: TGTGCCAGCATTCGGGGGACCACTGAAGCTTTCTTT

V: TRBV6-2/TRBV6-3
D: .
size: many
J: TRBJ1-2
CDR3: CASSYGSRGNYGYTF
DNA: TGTGCCAGCAGTTACGGGAGCAGGGGCAACTATGGCTACACCTTC

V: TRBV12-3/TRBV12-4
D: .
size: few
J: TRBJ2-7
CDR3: CASRPGRSYEQYF
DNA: TGTGCCAGCAGGCCAGGGAGAAGCTACGAGCAGTACTTC

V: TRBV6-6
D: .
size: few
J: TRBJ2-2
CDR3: CASESGVTGELFF
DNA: TGTGCCAGCGAGTCAGGGGTCACCGGGGAGCTGTTTTTT

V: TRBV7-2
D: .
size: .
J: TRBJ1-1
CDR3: CASSLGFATAEAFF
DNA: TGTGCCAGCAGCTTAGGGTTTGCCACGGCTGAAGCTTTCTTT

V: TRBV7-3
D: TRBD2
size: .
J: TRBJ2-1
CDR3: CASSTTSGADNEQFF
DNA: TGTGCCAGCAGCACCACTAGCGGGGCCGACAATGAGCAGTTCTTC

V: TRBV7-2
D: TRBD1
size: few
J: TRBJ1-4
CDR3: CASSATGGLFEKLFF
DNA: TGTGCCAGCAGCGCTACAGGGGGCCTATTTGAAAAACTGTTTTTT

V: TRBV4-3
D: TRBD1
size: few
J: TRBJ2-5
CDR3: CASSRVGTGEETQYF
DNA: TGCGCCAGCAGCCGCGTGGGGACAGGGGAAGAGACCCAGTACTTC

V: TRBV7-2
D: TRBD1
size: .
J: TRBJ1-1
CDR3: CASSLGIRGRTEAFF
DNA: TGTGCCAGCAGCCTCGGGATCAGGGGGCGAACTGAAGCTTTCTTT

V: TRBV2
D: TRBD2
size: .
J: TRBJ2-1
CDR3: CASRYLAGPGGEQFF
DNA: TGTGCCAGCAGATACCTAGCGGGGCCGGGTGGCGAGCAGTTCTTC

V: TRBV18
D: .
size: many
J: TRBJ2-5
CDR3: CASSPRLNSQETQYF
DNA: TGTGCCAGCTCACCTCGCCTAAATTCACAAGAGACCCAGTACTTC

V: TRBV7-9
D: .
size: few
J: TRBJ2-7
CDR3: CASSAGQSSYEQYF
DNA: TGTGCCAGCAGCGCGGGACAGAGCTCCTACGAGCAGTACTTC

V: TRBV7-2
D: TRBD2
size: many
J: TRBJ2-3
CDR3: CASSSTSGGADTQYF
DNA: TGTGCCAGCAGTTCCACTAGCGGGGGGGCGGATACGCAGTATTTT

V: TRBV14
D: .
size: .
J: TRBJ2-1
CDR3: CASSQAHYPTTYNEQFF
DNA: TGTGCCAGCAGCCAAGCACACTATCCGACAACGTACAATGAGCAGTTCTTC

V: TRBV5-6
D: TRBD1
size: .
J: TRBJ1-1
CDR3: CASIPRGRVNTEAFF
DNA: TGTGCCAGCATCCCCAGGGGGAGGGTGAACACTGAAGCTTTCTTT

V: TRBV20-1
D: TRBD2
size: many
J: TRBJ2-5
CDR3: CSARGAGGGEATQYF
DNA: TGCAGTGCTAGAGGAGCGGGGGGTGGGGAGGCGACCCAGTACTTC